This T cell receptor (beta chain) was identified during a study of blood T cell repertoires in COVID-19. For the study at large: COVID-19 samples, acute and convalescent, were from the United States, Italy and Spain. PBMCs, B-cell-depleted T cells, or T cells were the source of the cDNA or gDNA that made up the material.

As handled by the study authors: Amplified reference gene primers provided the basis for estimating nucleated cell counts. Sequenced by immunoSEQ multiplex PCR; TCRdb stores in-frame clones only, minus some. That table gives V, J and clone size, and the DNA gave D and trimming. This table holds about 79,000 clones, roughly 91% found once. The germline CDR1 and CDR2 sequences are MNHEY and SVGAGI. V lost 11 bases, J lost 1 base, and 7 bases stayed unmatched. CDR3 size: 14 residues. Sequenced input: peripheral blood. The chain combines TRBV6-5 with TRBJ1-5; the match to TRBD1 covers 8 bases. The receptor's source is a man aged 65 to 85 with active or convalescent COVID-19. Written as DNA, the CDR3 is TGTGCCGTAACAGGGGGTTCAAGCAATCAGCCCCAGCATTTT. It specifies CAVTGGSSNQPQHF.